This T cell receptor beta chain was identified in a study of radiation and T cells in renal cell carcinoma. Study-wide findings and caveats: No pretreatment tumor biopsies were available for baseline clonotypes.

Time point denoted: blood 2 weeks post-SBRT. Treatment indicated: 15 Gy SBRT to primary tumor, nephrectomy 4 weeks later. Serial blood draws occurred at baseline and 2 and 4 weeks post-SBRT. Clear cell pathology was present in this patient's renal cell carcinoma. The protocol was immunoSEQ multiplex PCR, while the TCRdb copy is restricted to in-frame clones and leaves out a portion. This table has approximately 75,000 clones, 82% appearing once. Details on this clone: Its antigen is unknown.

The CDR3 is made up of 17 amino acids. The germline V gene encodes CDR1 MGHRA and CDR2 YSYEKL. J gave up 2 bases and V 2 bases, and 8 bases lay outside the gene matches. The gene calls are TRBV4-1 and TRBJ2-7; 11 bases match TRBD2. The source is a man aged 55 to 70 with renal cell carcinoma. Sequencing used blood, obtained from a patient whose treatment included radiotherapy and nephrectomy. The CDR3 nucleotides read TGCGCCAGCAGCCAACGGGGGGGACTAGCGGAGACCTACGAGCAGTACTTC. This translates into CASSQRGGLAETYEQYF.